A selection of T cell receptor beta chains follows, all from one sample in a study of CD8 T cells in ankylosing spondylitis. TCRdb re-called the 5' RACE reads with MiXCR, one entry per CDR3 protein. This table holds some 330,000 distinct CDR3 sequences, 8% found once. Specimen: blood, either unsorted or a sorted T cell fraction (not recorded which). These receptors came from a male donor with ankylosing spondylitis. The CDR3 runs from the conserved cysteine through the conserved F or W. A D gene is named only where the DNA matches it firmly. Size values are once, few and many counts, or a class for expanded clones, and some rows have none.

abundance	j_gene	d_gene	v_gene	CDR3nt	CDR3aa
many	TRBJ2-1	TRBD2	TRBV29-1	TGCAGCGTTGAAAGTCTAGCGGGAGCTGAGGAGCAGTTCTTC	CSVESLAGAEEQFF
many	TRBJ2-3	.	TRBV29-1	TGCAGCGTTCCAAGCGGCCCAAGCACAGATACGCAGTATTTT	CSVPSGPSTDTQYF
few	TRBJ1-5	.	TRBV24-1	TGTGCCACCAGTGGTGGCGACAAGCCCCAGCATTTT	CATSGGDKPQHF
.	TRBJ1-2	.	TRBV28	TGTGCCAGCAGTTCTTGGACGGGATCCTATTATGGCTACACCTTC	CASSSWTGSYYGYTF
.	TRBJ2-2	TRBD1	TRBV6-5	TGTGCCAGCAGTTACGAGGGACAGGGCACCGGGGAGCTGTTTTTT	CASSYEGQGTGELFF
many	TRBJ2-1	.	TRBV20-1	TGCAGTGCGCACCGGGACTCGACCTACAATGAGCAGTTCTTC	CSAHRDSTYNEQFF
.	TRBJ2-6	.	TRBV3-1	TGTGCCAGCAGCCAAGACGTGGGGGCTGGGGCCAACGTCCTGACTTTC	CASSQDVGAGANVLTF
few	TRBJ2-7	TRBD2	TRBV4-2	TGTGCCAGCAGCCAAGATAGGAGACTAGCGGGAGGGCGGCGCCCCTACGAGCAGTACTTC	CASSQDRRLAGGRRPYEQYF
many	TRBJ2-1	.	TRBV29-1	TGCAGCCTCGAGGTCGGCCCCGCCAGACGGTTCTTC	CSLEVGPARRFF
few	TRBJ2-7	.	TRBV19	TGTGCCAGTACCACTACTCATTCCTACGAGCAGTACTTC	CASTTTHSYEQYF
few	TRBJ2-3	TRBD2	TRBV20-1	TGCAGTGTTAATTTGGGGGAGGGCCGTCTTCCCAAGGATACGCAGTATTTT	CSVNLGEGRLPKDTQYF
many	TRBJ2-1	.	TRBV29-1	TGCAGCGTTGCGGGAGCTACCGGGGGTTACAATGAGCAGTTCTTC	CSVAGATGGYNEQFF
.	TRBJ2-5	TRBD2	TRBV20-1	TGCAGTGCTACTCCCTTCCTAGCGGGAGGGCTGAGGGAGACCCAGTACTTC	CSATPFLAGGLRETQYF
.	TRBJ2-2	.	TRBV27	TGTGCCAGCAGTGGGACAAACACCGGGGAGCTGTTTTTT	CASSGTNTGELFF
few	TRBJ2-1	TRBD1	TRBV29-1	TGCAGCGTTTTGACAGGGGCCAACTACAATGAGCAGTTCTTC	CSVLTGANYNEQFF
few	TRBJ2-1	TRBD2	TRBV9	TGTGCCAGCAGCGTAGGTGGGACTAGCCGCAATGAGCAGTTCTTC	CASSVGGTSRNEQFF
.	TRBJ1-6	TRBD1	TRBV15	TGTGCCACCAGCAGAGAAGGGACAGGGACATCACCCCTCCACTTT	CATSREGTGTSPLHF
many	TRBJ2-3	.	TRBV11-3	TGTGCCAGCAGCTCCCTCGGTGGCACAGATACGCAGTATTTT	CASSSLGGTDTQYF
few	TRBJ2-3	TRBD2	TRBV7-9	TGTGCCAGCAGCAACCCGGGACTAGCGGCCCCCAGAACGCAGTATTTT	CASSNPGLAAPRTQYF
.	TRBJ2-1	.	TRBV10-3	TGTGCCATCAGTGAGTACGACGACAGCAGCAATGAGCAGTTCTTC	CAISEYDDSSNEQFF
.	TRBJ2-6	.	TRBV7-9	TGTGCCAGCATTTTCCCCTCTGGGGCCAACGTCCTGACTTTC	CASIFPSGANVLTF
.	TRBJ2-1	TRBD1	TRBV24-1	TGTGCCACCAGTGATTTGCATCAGGGGGCCAGCTCCTACAATGAGCAGTTCTTC	CATSDLHQGASSYNEQFF
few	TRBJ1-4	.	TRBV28	TGTGCCAGCATTCCCGCAGGGGACGAGGAAAAACTGTTTTTT	CASIPAGDEEKLFF
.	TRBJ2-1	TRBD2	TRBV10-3	TGTGCCATCAATCCTAGCGGGAGTTACAATGAGCAGTTCTTC	CAINPSGSYNEQFF
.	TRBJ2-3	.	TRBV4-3	TGCGCCAGCAGCCAACTTACACCCGGAGATACGCAGTATTTT	CASSQLTPGDTQYF
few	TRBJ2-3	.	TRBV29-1	TGCAGCGCCGGCCGGGGGTTGTACGTAGCAGATACGCAGTATTTT	CSAGRGLYVADTQYF
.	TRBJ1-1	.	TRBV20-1	TGCAGTGCTCCTCAGGTGCCCGTGGCTGAAGCTTTCTTT	CSAPQVPVAEAFF
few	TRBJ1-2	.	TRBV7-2	TGTGCCAGCAGCTTAGACTCGGGGGTGAGCGGCTACACCTTC	CASSLDSGVSGYTF
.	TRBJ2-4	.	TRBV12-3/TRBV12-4	TGTGCCAGCAGTCTCGGGGGACCGGGAAACATTCAGTACTTC	CASSLGGPGNIQYF
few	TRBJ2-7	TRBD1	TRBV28	TGTGCCAGCAGGTCGCCGGGACAGGGACCCTACGAGCAGTACTTC	CASRSPGQGPYEQYF
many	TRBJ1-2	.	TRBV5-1	TGCGCCAGCAGCTTGGAAGGGGCGGGCGGCTACACCTTC	CASSLEGAGGYTF
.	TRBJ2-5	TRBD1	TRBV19	TGTGCCAGTAGATCGCGCCTGGGGACAGGGGAAGAGACCCAGTACTTC	CASRSRLGTGEETQYF
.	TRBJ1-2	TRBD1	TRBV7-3	TGTGCCAGCAGCACAACCGGGACAGGGGGCCTTGGCTACACCTTC	CASSTTGTGGLGYTF
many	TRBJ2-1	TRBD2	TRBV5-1	TGCGCCAGCAGCTTTAGCGGGAGAGATGGCAATGAGCAGTTCTTC	CASSFSGRDGNEQFF
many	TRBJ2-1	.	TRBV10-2	TGCGCCAGCAGTGAACTAGCAGACTCCTACAATGAGCAGTTCTTC	CASSELADSYNEQFF
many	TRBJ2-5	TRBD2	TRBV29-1	TGCAGCGTTGAAGAAGGTGGCGGGAGGTTTGAGACCCAGTACTTC	CSVEEGGGRFETQYF
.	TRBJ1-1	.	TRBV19	TGTGCCAGTAGTAGCCAGGAGGGAACTGAAGCTTTCTTT	CASSSQEGTEAFF
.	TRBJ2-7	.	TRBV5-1	TGCGCCAGCAGCTTGGAACCACAGACTTACTACGAGCAGTACTTC	CASSLEPQTYYEQYF
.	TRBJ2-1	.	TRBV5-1	TGCGCCAGCAGCTTATACGTAATTGCCCGCGTGGGTGAGCAGTTCTTC	CASSLYVIARVGEQFF
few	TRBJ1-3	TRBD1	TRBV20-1	TGCAGTGCTAGCACAGGGGCTGGAAACACCATATATTTT	CSASTGAGNTIYF